These 5 T cell receptor beta chains came from one sample sequenced in a study of T cell responses to AZD1222 COVID-19 vaccine. Libraries were prepared by immunoSEQ multiplex PCR; TCRdb keeps only in-frame clonotypes and omits some of them. The sample carries 100,000 to 150,000 clones, 65% to 90% recorded once. The starting material was peripheral blood, obtained on day 0 of AZD1222 vaccination. These TCRs come from an adult in good health.

This clone was detected a few times. The CDR3 here is CASSTSYEQYF. CDR3 nucleotides: TGCGCCAGCAGCACCTCCTACGAGCAGTACTTC. This chain joins TRBV5-1 and TRBJ2-7; D is ambiguous. V was shortened by 4 bases and J by 0 bases, with 2 bases between the two germline ends. This CDR3 spans 11 amino acids. CDR1 and CDR2 (germline): SGHRS, YFSETQ.

V is TRBV19 and J is TRBJ2-7; maybe TRBD2 (5 bases). The CDR3 is 14 amino acids. Germline V lookup: CDR1 LNHDA, CDR2 SQIVND (reference sequence). The ends were cut back, 7 bases at V and 1 base at J, with 14 bases in the middle. This CDR3 reads CASTPVRGSYEQYF. CDR3 nucleotides: TGTGCCAGTACCCCCGTTCGGGGTTCCTACGAGCAGTACTTC.

This chain uses TRBV29-1 with TRBJ2-1; 13 bases are shared with TRBD2. Germline V CDR1 and CDR2: SQVTM, ANQGSEA. The CDR3 loop spans 15 amino acids. V lost 3 bases to trimming and J lost 8 bases; unmatched junction nucleotides: 7. CDR3 sequence: CSVDIRTSGSDEQFF. As DNA, the CDR3 is TGCAGCGTTGATATAAGGACTAGCGGGAGTGATGAGCAGTTCTTC.

This sequence joins TRBV28 and TRBJ2-4; 8 bases match TRBD2. The trim removed 6 bases at V and 9 bases at J, leaving 10 bases unmatched. This CDR3 spans 14 amino acids. Germline values: CDR1 MDHEN, CDR2 SYDVKM. CDR3 nucleotide sequence: TGTGCCAGCAGGTTCGGGACTAGTAGAGGCATTCAGTACTTC. This translates into CASRFGTSRGIQYF.

This sequence joins TRBV4-2 and TRBJ2-2, with 9 nucleotides matching TRBD2. There are 17 residues in the CDR3. V was clipped by 4 bases and J by 7 bases; unmatched bases: 13. Germline CDR1 is LGHNA and CDR2 is YNFKEQ. The CDR3 DNA reads TGTGCCAGCAGCCCCAGGGCGGGAGGGGACCTAGGCGGGGAGCTGTTTTTT. Translating gives CASSPRAGGDLGGELFF.